This T cell receptor (beta chain) was sequenced for a study of blood T cells in healthy people across ages. Germline values: CDR1 SGHRS, CDR2 YFSETQ. CDR3 length: 15 amino acids. Through a sample-barcoded 5' primer and a J-beta primer mix, a second PCR was run for roughly 6 to 12 cycles. TCRdb re-called the 5' RACE reads through MiXCR, storing one row per CDR3 protein. The table lists over 750,000 distinct CDR3 sequences, around a quarter of them singletons, with under 10% in the top ten. These data are also associated with another study on T cells of mothers and their children. That source reports: Reads recorded for TCR beta CDR3 numbered over 9 million per mother and roughly 3 million per child.

The chain links TRBV5-1 to TRBJ2-5; possibly TRBD2 for D (5 bases). The DNA end is a closer match to TRBJ2-7, so the J assignment may be wrong. This TCR came from a boy aged 10-17 years in good health. Sample: blood. CDR3 loop: CASSLASGISYEQYF. CDR3 sequence (DNA): TGCGCCAGCAGCTTGGCCTCCGGGATTTCCTACGAGCAGTACTTC.